A selection of T cell receptor beta chains follows, all from one sample in a study of shared clonotypes between healthy human individuals. This table comes from immunoSEQ multiplex PCR, and its TCRdb copy is limited to in-frame clones, with some not included. The table lists about 460,000 clones, about 74% of them singletons. What was sequenced was PBMCs. These receptors originate from a woman in her thirties or forties in good health. Some clones in this sample may be carry-over from other donors' samples. CDR3s include the opening cysteine and the closing phenylalanine or tryptophan. Each record gives: V gene, CDR3 length, clone size, J gene, D gene, CDR3 protein, CDR3 DNA. The D gene is left open where the match is weak. Where a row states a size, it is once, few, many or the class of an expanded clone; other rows omit it.

V gene: TRBV18; CDR3 length: 14; clone size: .; J gene: TRBJ1-1; D gene: .; CDR3 protein: CASSNAEQNTEAFF; CDR3 DNA: TGTGCCAGCTCAAATGCGGAGCAGAACACTGAAGCTTTCTTT
V gene: TRBV7-3; CDR3 length: 17; clone size: .; J gene: TRBJ2-6; D gene: .; CDR3 protein: CASSWNQGKSGANVLTF; CDR3 DNA: TGTGCCAGCAGCTGGAACCAGGGCAAGTCTGGGGCCAACGTCCTGACTTTC
V gene: TRBV15; CDR3 length: 14; clone size: .; J gene: TRBJ1-4; D gene: .; CDR3 protein: CATSSLLSEEKLFF; CDR3 DNA: TGTGCCACCAGCAGCCTCCTTAGCGAAGAAAAACTGTTTTTT
V gene: TRBV5-4; CDR3 length: 15; clone size: .; J gene: TRBJ2-4; D gene: TRBD2; CDR3 protein: CASSPGGVAKNIQYF; CDR3 DNA: TGTGCCAGCAGCCCGGGAGGGGTAGCCAAAAACATTCAGTACTTC
V gene: TRBV2; CDR3 length: 14; clone size: .; J gene: TRBJ2-3; D gene: TRBD2; CDR3 protein: CASNSGTLDPTQYF; CDR3 DNA: TGTGCCAGCAATAGCGGGACCCTTGATCCTACGCAGTATTTT
V gene: TRBV7-2; CDR3 length: 16; clone size: .; J gene: TRBJ2-1; D gene: TRBD2; CDR3 protein: CASSRAGLGAYNEQFF; CDR3 DNA: TGTGCCAGCAGCCGTGCGGGACTAGGTGCCTACAATGAGCAGTTCTTC
V gene: TRBV2; CDR3 length: 14; clone size: .; J gene: TRBJ2-3; D gene: .; CDR3 protein: CASSELMPPDTQYF; CDR3 DNA: TGTGCCAGCAGTGAATTGATGCCTCCAGATACGCAGTATTTT
V gene: TRBV19; CDR3 length: 15; clone size: once; J gene: TRBJ2-2; D gene: TRBD2; CDR3 protein: CASSIDPGGTGELFF; CDR3 DNA: TGTGCCAGTAGTATAGACCCGGGGGGGACCGGGGAGCTGTTTTTT
V gene: TRBV5-1; CDR3 length: 16; clone size: .; J gene: TRBJ2-5; D gene: .; CDR3 protein: CASSLVGHPIQETQYF; CDR3 DNA: TGCGCCAGCAGCTTGGTGGGACATCCCATTCAAGAGACCCAGTACTTC
V gene: TRBV18; CDR3 length: 16; clone size: once; J gene: TRBJ2-1; D gene: TRBD2; CDR3 protein: CASSTLVAGGRNEQFF; CDR3 DNA: TGTGCCAGCTCAACCCTGGTGGCGGGAGGACGAAATGAGCAGTTCTTC
V gene: TRBV4-1; CDR3 length: 16; clone size: .; J gene: TRBJ1-3; D gene: .; CDR3 protein: CASSQIGTLIGNTIYF; CDR3 DNA: TGCGCCAGCAGCCAAATCGGGACCCTGATTGGAAACACCATATATTTT
V gene: TRBV30; CDR3 length: 15; clone size: .; J gene: TRBJ2-5; D gene: TRBD2; CDR3 protein: CAWSGLAGFQETQYF; CDR3 DNA: TGTGCCTGGAGTGGGCTAGCGGGGTTCCAAGAGACCCAGTACTTC
V gene: TRBV9; CDR3 length: 14; clone size: .; J gene: TRBJ2-3; D gene: TRBD2; CDR3 protein: CASSVSGRADTQYF; CDR3 DNA: TGTGCCAGCAGCGTCAGCGGGAGGGCAGATACGCAGTATTTT
V gene: TRBV7-8; CDR3 length: 13; clone size: .; J gene: TRBJ2-7; D gene: .; CDR3 protein: CASSSDSPYEQYF; CDR3 DNA: TGTGCCAGCAGCTCCGACAGCCCCTACGAGCAGTACTTC
V gene: TRBV25-1; CDR3 length: 14; clone size: .; J gene: TRBJ2-5; D gene: .; CDR3 protein: CASSEIQREETQYF; CDR3 DNA: TGTGCCAGCAGTGAGATCCAGCGGGAAGAGACCCAGTACTTC
V gene: TRBV29-1; CDR3 length: 14; clone size: .; J gene: TRBJ1-1; D gene: TRBD1; CDR3 protein: CSVASGTGEIEAFF; CDR3 DNA: TGCAGCGTTGCCTCCGGGACAGGGGAAATTGAAGCTTTCTTT
V gene: TRBV6-5; CDR3 length: 15; clone size: .; J gene: TRBJ1-2; D gene: .; CDR3 protein: CASRPTAGNVYGYTF; CDR3 DNA: TGTGCCAGCAGACCCACTGCAGGGAATGTCTATGGCTACACCTTC
V gene: TRBV13; CDR3 length: 16; clone size: .; J gene: TRBJ2-7; D gene: TRBD2; CDR3 protein: CASSSGLAGSSYEQYF; CDR3 DNA: TGTGCCAGCAGCTCCGGACTAGCGGGTAGCTCCTACGAGCAGTACTTC
V gene: TRBV30; CDR3 length: 15; clone size: few; J gene: TRBJ2-2; D gene: TRBD2; CDR3 protein: CAWEGRLAGTGELFF; CDR3 DNA: TGTGCCTGGGAGGGGAGGCTAGCGGGAACCGGGGAGCTGTTTTTT
V gene: TRBV19; CDR3 length: 13; clone size: .; J gene: TRBJ1-3; D gene: .; CDR3 protein: CASGGISGNTIYF; CDR3 DNA: TGTGCCAGCGGGGGAATCTCTGGAAACACCATATATTTT
V gene: TRBV7-8; CDR3 length: 13; clone size: .; J gene: TRBJ2-7; D gene: TRBD2; CDR3 protein: CASRREGTYEQYF; CDR3 DNA: TGTGCCAGCAGGCGGGAGGGAACCTACGAGCAGTACTTC
V gene: TRBV5-5; CDR3 length: 15; clone size: once; J gene: TRBJ2-7; D gene: TRBD2; CDR3 protein: CASSDSSGDTYEQYF; CDR3 DNA: TGTGCCAGCAGCGACTCTAGCGGGGATACCTACGAGCAGTACTTC
V gene: TRBV5-1; CDR3 length: 16; clone size: once; J gene: TRBJ2-3; D gene: TRBD2; CDR3 protein: CASSWTAAGGTDTQYF; CDR3 DNA: TGCGCCAGCAGCTGGACCGCCGCGGGAGGCACAGATACGCAGTATTTT
V gene: TRBV11-3; CDR3 length: 15; clone size: .; J gene: TRBJ2-7; D gene: .; CDR3 protein: CASSNRVSGHYEQYF; CDR3 DNA: TGTGCCAGCAGCAATAGGGTGTCCGGGCACTACGAGCAGTACTTC
V gene: TRBV29-1; CDR3 length: 12; clone size: few; J gene: TRBJ1-1; D gene: .; CDR3 protein: CSVGLRFTEAFF; CDR3 DNA: TGCAGCGTTGGCCTTCGGTTCACTGAAGCTTTCTTT
V gene: TRBV25-1; CDR3 length: 14; clone size: .; J gene: TRBJ1-1; D gene: TRBD1; CDR3 protein: CASSQKGRGLGAFF; CDR3 DNA: TGTGCCAGCAGTCAAAAGGGCAGGGGGCTTGGAGCTTTCTTT
V gene: TRBV18; CDR3 length: 13; clone size: .; J gene: TRBJ2-5; D gene: .; CDR3 protein: CASSPGVLETQYF; CDR3 DNA: TGTGCCAGCTCACCAGGGGTTTTAGAGACCCAGTACTTC
V gene: TRBV2; CDR3 length: 17; clone size: once; J gene: TRBJ2-7; D gene: TRBD2; CDR3 protein: CASRTSARLAGPYEQYF; CDR3 DNA: TGTGCCAGCAGAACCTCAGCACGACTAGCGGGACCCTACGAGCAGTACTTC
V gene: TRBV7-9; CDR3 length: 12; clone size: .; J gene: TRBJ2-3; D gene: .; CDR3 protein: CASSLSTDTQYF; CDR3 DNA: TGTGCCAGCAGCCTTAGCACAGATACGCAGTATTTT
V gene: TRBV5-1; CDR3 length: 14; clone size: .; J gene: TRBJ2-1; D gene: .; CDR3 protein: CASSLGGSYNEQFF; CDR3 DNA: TGCGCCAGCAGCTTAGGCGGTTCCTACAATGAGCAGTTCTTC
V gene: TRBV6-1; CDR3 length: 14; clone size: .; J gene: TRBJ2-7; D gene: .; CDR3 protein: CASKGEVSSYEQYF; CDR3 DNA: TGTGCCAGCAAGGGGGAGGTAAGCTCCTACGAGCAGTACTTC
V gene: TRBV7-8; CDR3 length: 14; clone size: .; J gene: TRBJ2-3; D gene: .; CDR3 protein: CASSLRELTDTQYF; CDR3 DNA: TGTGCCAGCAGCCTCAGGGAGCTCACAGATACGCAGTATTTT
V gene: TRBV30; CDR3 length: 12; clone size: .; J gene: TRBJ2-7; D gene: TRBD2; CDR3 protein: CAWSSGSYEQYF; CDR3 DNA: TGTGCCTGGAGCAGCGGGAGCTACGAGCAGTACTTC
V gene: TRBV10-1; CDR3 length: 15; clone size: once; J gene: TRBJ2-5; D gene: TRBD1; CDR3 protein: CASSDPGQGEETQYF; CDR3 DNA: TGCGCCAGCAGTGACCCCGGACAGGGCGAAGAGACCCAGTACTTC
V gene: TRBV19; CDR3 length: 14; clone size: many; J gene: TRBJ2-2; D gene: TRBD1; CDR3 protein: CASSGQGYTGELFF; CDR3 DNA: TGTGCCAGTAGTGGACAGGGTTACACCGGGGAGCTGTTTTTT
V gene: TRBV25-1; CDR3 length: 15; clone size: .; J gene: TRBJ1-4; D gene: TRBD1; CDR3 protein: CASSKGQGYNEKLFF; CDR3 DNA: TGTGCCAGCAGTAAGGGACAGGGGTATAATGAAAAACTGTTTTTT
V gene: TRBV7-9; CDR3 length: 13; clone size: .; J gene: TRBJ2-2; D gene: .; CDR3 protein: CASSFWDIGELFF; CDR3 DNA: TGTGCCAGCAGCTTTTGGGATATCGGGGAGCTGTTTTTT
V gene: TRBV7-9; CDR3 length: 16; clone size: .; J gene: TRBJ1-1; D gene: .; CDR3 protein: CASSTGGVIGHTEAFF; CDR3 DNA: TGTGCCAGCAGCACTGGCGGGGTTATCGGGCACACTGAAGCTTTCTTT
V gene: TRBV5-4; CDR3 length: 15; clone size: .; J gene: TRBJ2-7; D gene: .; CDR3 protein: CASSLSREDAYEQYF; CDR3 DNA: TGTGCCAGCAGCTTGTCCAGGGAAGACGCCTACGAGCAGTACTTC
V gene: TRBV29-1; CDR3 length: 14; clone size: .; J gene: TRBJ1-5; D gene: .; CDR3 protein: CSVVFGGPGEPQHF; CDR3 DNA: TGCAGCGTTGTTTTTGGGGGCCCCGGTGAGCCCCAGCATTTT
V gene: TRBV29-1; CDR3 length: 16; clone size: .; J gene: TRBJ1-1; D gene: TRBD1; CDR3 protein: CSANEGQGRKNTEAFF; CDR3 DNA: TGCAGCGCAAATGAGGGACAGGGACGGAAGAACACTGAAGCTTTCTTT
V gene: TRBV14; CDR3 length: 14; clone size: .; J gene: TRBJ2-1; D gene: TRBD2; CDR3 protein: CASSPTFSGIEQFF; CDR3 DNA: TGTGCCAGCAGTCCCACCTTTAGCGGGATTGAGCAGTTCTTC